These T cell receptor beta chains were read from a single sample in a study. MiXCR was run by TCRdb on the RT-PCR reads, yielding one entry per CDR3 protein. The table shows hundreds of thousands of distinct CDR3 sequences, with more than 13% occurring only once. The sequenced material came from memory CD4+ T cells from blood. These receptors were collected from a female donor in good health, serving as a healthy control. Each CDR3 is given with its conserved first and last residue. The order of the fields is clone size, D gene, V gene, J gene, CDR3 protein, CDR3 DNA. The D gene is left open where the match is weak. Size is omitted from some rows. Given values are once, few, many or a class for expanded clones.

abundance: few; d_gene: NA; v_gene: TRBV12-3/TRBV12-4; j_gene: TRBJ1-4; CDR3aa: CASSPRVGANEKLFF; CDR3nt: TGTGCCAGCAGTCCCCGGGTCGGGGCTAATGAAAAACTGTTTTTT
abundance: many; d_gene: TRBD2; v_gene: TRBV5-1; j_gene: TRBJ2-1; CDR3aa: CASSTKPTSGSGNEQFF; CDR3nt: TGCGCCAGCAGCACCAAACCTACTAGCGGGAGTGGAAATGAGCAGTTCTTC
abundance: many; d_gene: NA; v_gene: TRBV5-1; j_gene: TRBJ2-7; CDR3aa: CASSLGDRWEQYF; CDR3nt: TGCGCCAGCAGCTTGGGGGATCGGTGGGAGCAGTACTTC
abundance: many; d_gene: NA; v_gene: TRBV12-3/TRBV12-4; j_gene: TRBJ1-5; CDR3aa: CASSLTGAQPQHF; CDR3nt: TGTGCCAGCAGTTTGACAGGTGCCCAGCCCCAGCATTTT
abundance: many; d_gene: TRBD2; v_gene: TRBV6-5; j_gene: TRBJ2-1; CDR3aa: CASSISGSSYNEQFF; CDR3nt: TGTGCCAGCAGCATTAGCGGGAGCTCCTACAATGAGCAGTTCTTC
abundance: few; d_gene: NA; v_gene: TRBV5-1; j_gene: TRBJ2-2; CDR3aa: CASSLDSMNTGELFF; CDR3nt: TGCGCCAGCAGCTTGGATAGCATGAACACCGGGGAGCTGTTTTTT
abundance: many; d_gene: NA; v_gene: TRBV6-2/TRBV6-3; j_gene: TRBJ1-3; CDR3aa: CASSWAYDGRSGNTIYF; CDR3nt: TGTGCCAGCAGCTGGGCCTACGACGGACGCTCTGGAAACACCATATATTTT
abundance: few; d_gene: NA; v_gene: TRBV12-3/TRBV12-4; j_gene: TRBJ1-2; CDR3aa: CASSLIQGPNYGYTF; CDR3nt: TGTGCCAGCAGTTTGATACAGGGCCCCAACTATGGCTACACCTTC
abundance: few; d_gene: TRBD2; v_gene: TRBV20-1; j_gene: TRBJ2-5; CDR3aa: CSAIVAGEVVETQYF; CDR3nt: TGCAGTGCTATAGTAGCGGGAGAGGTGGTAGAGACCCAGTACTTC
abundance: many; d_gene: TRBD1; v_gene: TRBV7-2; j_gene: TRBJ2-7; CDR3aa: CASSSHGGQASYEQYF; CDR3nt: TGTGCCAGCAGCTCTCACGGGGGACAGGCGTCCTACGAGCAGTACTTC
abundance: NA; d_gene: TRBD1; v_gene: TRBV27; j_gene: TRBJ2-7; CDR3aa: CASSFGDRGTEQYF; CDR3nt: TGTGCCAGCAGTTTCGGGGACAGGGGTACCGAGCAGTACTTC
abundance: NA; d_gene: NA; v_gene: TRBV2; j_gene: TRBJ2-2; CDR3aa: CASSGTSRTGELFF; CDR3nt: TGTGCCAGCAGTGGGACCAGCAGGACCGGGGAGCTGTTTTTT
abundance: NA; d_gene: TRBD1; v_gene: TRBV15; j_gene: TRBJ2-2; CDR3aa: CATSRGWGTEAGELFF; CDR3nt: TGTGCCACCAGCAGAGGGTGGGGGACAGAGGCCGGGGAGCTGTTTTTT
abundance: many; d_gene: NA; v_gene: TRBV5-4; j_gene: TRBJ2-3; CDR3aa: CASSQINTDTQYF; CDR3nt: TGTGCCAGCAGCCAAATTAACACAGATACGCAGTATTTT
abundance: NA; d_gene: TRBD1; v_gene: TRBV7-8; j_gene: TRBJ1-2; CDR3aa: CASSRRDRDSGYTF; CDR3nt: TGTGCCAGCAGCCGACGGGACAGGGACTCTGGCTACACCTTC
abundance: NA; d_gene: TRBD1; v_gene: TRBV6-1; j_gene: TRBJ1-5; CDR3aa: CASSGQTGRGSGNQPQHF; CDR3nt: TGTGCCAGCAGTGGACAGACAGGGAGAGGATCCGGCAATCAGCCCCAGCATTTT
abundance: NA; d_gene: NA; v_gene: TRBV20-1; j_gene: TRBJ2-2; CDR3aa: CSARISPNTGELFF; CDR3nt: TGCAGTGCTAGAATCAGCCCGAACACCGGGGAGCTGTTTTTT
abundance: NA; d_gene: TRBD1; v_gene: TRBV5-5; j_gene: TRBJ2-7; CDR3aa: CASSFLGGTGNEQYF; CDR3nt: TGTGCCAGCAGCTTCCTAGGAGGGACAGGGAACGAGCAGTACTTC
abundance: NA; d_gene: TRBD2; v_gene: TRBV3-1; j_gene: TRBJ2-1; CDR3aa: CASSKLAGGGDEQFF; CDR3nt: TGTGCCAGCAGCAAACTAGCGGGAGGAGGAGATGAGCAGTTCTTC
abundance: NA; d_gene: TRBD2; v_gene: TRBV4-1; j_gene: TRBJ2-4; CDR3aa: CASSQALVSSTSATGKNIQYF; CDR3nt: TGCGCCAGCAGCCAAGCCCTAGTCTCCTCCACTAGCGCAACGGGCAAAAACATTCAGTACTTC
abundance: many; d_gene: TRBD2; v_gene: TRBV29-1; j_gene: TRBJ2-1; CDR3aa: CSATSGLSSYNEQFF; CDR3nt: TGCAGCGCGACTAGCGGGCTTAGCTCCTACAATGAGCAGTTCTTC
abundance: few; d_gene: TRBD2; v_gene: TRBV5-1; j_gene: TRBJ2-7; CDR3aa: CASTSGAGGTYEQYF; CDR3nt: TGCGCCAGCACCTCCGGGGCGGGGGGTACCTACGAGCAGTACTTC
abundance: few; d_gene: NA; v_gene: TRBV20-1; j_gene: TRBJ2-1; CDR3aa: CSAGGGGSEQFF; CDR3nt: TGCAGTGCCGGAGGGGGCGGCTCTGAGCAGTTCTTC
abundance: few; d_gene: TRBD2; v_gene: TRBV6-5; j_gene: TRBJ2-7; CDR3aa: CASSRPGLAGEQYF; CDR3nt: TGTGCCAGCAGCCGACCTGGACTAGCGGGCGAGCAGTACTTC
abundance: many; d_gene: NA; v_gene: TRBV4-3; j_gene: TRBJ1-2; CDR3aa: CASSQEAGMNYGYTF; CDR3nt: TGCGCCAGCAGCCAAGAGGCAGGGATGAACTATGGCTACACCTTC
abundance: many; d_gene: TRBD1; v_gene: TRBV5-1; j_gene: TRBJ1-1; CDR3aa: CASSPDRGTTEAFF; CDR3nt: TGCGCCAGCAGCCCCGACAGGGGTACGACTGAAGCTTTCTTT
abundance: NA; d_gene: NA; v_gene: TRBV18; j_gene: TRBJ1-6; CDR3aa: CASSPTLGGYNSPLHF; CDR3nt: TGTGCCAGCTCACCGACGCTCGGAGGCTATAATTCACCCCTCCACTTT